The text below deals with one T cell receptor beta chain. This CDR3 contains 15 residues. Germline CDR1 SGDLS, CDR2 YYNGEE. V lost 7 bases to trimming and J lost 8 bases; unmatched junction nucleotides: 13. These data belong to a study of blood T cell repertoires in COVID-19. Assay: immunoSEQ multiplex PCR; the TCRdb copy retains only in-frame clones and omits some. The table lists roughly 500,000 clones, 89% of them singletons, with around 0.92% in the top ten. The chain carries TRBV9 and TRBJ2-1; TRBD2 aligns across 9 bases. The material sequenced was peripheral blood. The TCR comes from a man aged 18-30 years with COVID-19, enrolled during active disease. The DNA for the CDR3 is TGTGCCAGCGCACAGAGGCGGGAGGGCCAAGATGAGCAGTTCTTC. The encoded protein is CASAQRREGQDEQFF. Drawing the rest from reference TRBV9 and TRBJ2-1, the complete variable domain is DSGVTQTPKHLITATGQRVTLRCSPRSGDLSVYWYQQSLDQGLQFLIQYYNGEERAKGNILERFSAQQFPDLHSELNLSSLELGDSALYFCASAQRREGQDEQFFGPGTRLTVL.